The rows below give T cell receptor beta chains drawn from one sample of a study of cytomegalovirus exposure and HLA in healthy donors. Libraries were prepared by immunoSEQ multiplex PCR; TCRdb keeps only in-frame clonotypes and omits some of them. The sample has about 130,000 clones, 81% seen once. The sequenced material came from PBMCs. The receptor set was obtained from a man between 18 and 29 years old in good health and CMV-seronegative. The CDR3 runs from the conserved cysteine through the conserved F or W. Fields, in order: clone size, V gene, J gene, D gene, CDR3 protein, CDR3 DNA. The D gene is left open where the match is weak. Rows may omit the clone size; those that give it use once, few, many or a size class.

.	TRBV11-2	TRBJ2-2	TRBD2	CASSPSGGVGGELFF	TGTGCCAGCAGCCCTAGCGGGGGGGTTGGCGGGGAGCTGTTTTTT
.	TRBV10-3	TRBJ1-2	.	CAISGQNYGYTF	TGTGCCATCAGTGGACAGAACTATGGCTACACCTTC
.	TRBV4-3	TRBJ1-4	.	CASSRYAGASEKLFF	TGCGCCAGCAGCCGGTACGCGGGGGCGTCGGAAAAACTGTTTTTT
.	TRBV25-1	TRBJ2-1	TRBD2	CASSESGVLYNEQFF	TGTGCCAGCAGTGAAAGCGGGGTCCTCTACAATGAGCAGTTCTTC
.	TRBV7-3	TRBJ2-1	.	CASSLSSGVNEQFF	TGTGCCAGCAGCTTATCTTCCGGGGTGAATGAGCAGTTCTTC
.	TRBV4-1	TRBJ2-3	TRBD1	CASSLRGQGSDTQYF	TGCGCCAGCAGCCTGAGGGGACAGGGATCAGATACGCAGTATTTT
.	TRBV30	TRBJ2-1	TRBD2	CAGLAGGYNEQFF	TGTGCCGGACTAGCGGGGGGCTACAATGAGCAGTTCTTC
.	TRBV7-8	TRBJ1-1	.	CASSLTHQGRVNSRAFF	TGTGCCAGCAGCCTTACACACCAGGGCAGGGTGAATTCTCGAGCTTTCTTT
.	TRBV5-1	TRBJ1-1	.	CASSPAEGVVSEAFF	TGCGCCAGCAGCCCGGCGGAGGGAGTAGTGTCTGAAGCTTTCTTT
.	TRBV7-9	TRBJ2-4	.	CASSPLLSLAKNIQYF	TGTGCCAGCAGCCCCCTTTTGAGCCTAGCCAAAAACATTCAGTACTTC
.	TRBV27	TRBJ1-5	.	CASSRGGGNNQPQHF	TGTGCCAGCAGCCGGGGGGGCGGCAACAATCAGCCCCAGCATTTT
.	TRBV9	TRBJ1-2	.	CASSPRETF	TGTGCCAGCAGCCCTAGGGAGACCTTC
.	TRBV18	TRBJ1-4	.	CASSPGTKNKLFF	TGTGCCAGCTCACCAGGGACAAAAAACAAACTGTTTTTT
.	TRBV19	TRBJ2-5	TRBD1	CASRTNIRQGPNQKQQETQYF	TGTGCCAGTAGAACAAATATCCGACAGGGGCCGAACCAAAAACAACAAGAGACCCAGTACTTC
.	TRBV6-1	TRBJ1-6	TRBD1	CASSEIHRGTSPLHF	TGTGCCAGCAGTGAAATACACAGGGGTACTTCACCCCTCCACTTT
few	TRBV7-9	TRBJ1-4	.	CASSLEGRSPEKLFF	TGTGCCAGCAGCTTAGAGGGGCGGAGTCCGGAAAAACTGTTTTTT
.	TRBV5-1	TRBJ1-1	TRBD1	CASSPDRDVSWNTEAFF	TGCGCCAGCAGCCCGGACAGGGACGTATCATGGAACACTGAAGCTTTCTTT
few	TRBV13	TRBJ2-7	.	CASSPESSYEQYF	TGTGCCAGCAGCCCCGAGAGCTCCTACGAGCAGTACTTC
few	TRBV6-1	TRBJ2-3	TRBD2	CASGTSQGADTQYF	TGTGCCAGCGGGACTAGTCAAGGAGCAGATACGCAGTATTTT
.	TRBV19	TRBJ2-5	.	CASHRAGQETQYF	TGTGCCAGTCATAGGGCAGGGCAAGAGACCCAGTACTTC
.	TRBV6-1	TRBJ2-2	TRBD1	CASRNRDRGPGELFF	TGTGCCAGCAGGAACCGGGACAGGGGGCCGGGGGAGCTGTTTTTT
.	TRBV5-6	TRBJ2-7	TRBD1	CASSLVWTGASYEQYF	TGTGCCAGCAGCTTGGTTTGGACAGGGGCCAGCTACGAGCAGTACTTC
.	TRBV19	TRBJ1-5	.	CASKKGQYHQPQHF	TGTGCCAGTAAGAAAGGACAGTATCATCAGCCCCAGCATTTT
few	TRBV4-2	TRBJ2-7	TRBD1	CASSQVTGVYEQYF	TGTGCCAGCAGCCAAGTGACAGGGGTCTACGAGCAGTACTTC
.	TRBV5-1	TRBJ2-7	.	CASSSRVGAEQYF	TGCGCCAGCAGCTCTCGAGTGGGGGCCGAGCAGTACTTC
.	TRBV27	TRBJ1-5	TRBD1	CASSWTGGNQPQHF	TGTGCCAGCAGTTGGACAGGGGGGAATCAGCCCCAGCATTTT
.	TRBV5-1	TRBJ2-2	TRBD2	CASSSGGTSRGAGELFF	TGCGCCAGCAGCTCTGGGGGGACTAGCCGGGGAGCCGGGGAGCTGTTTTTT
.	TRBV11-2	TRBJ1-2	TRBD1	CASSLDPGGAGYTF	TGTGCCAGCAGCTTAGATCCAGGGGGCGCCGGCTACACCTTC
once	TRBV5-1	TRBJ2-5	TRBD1	CASSLAIGTVEETQYF	TGCGCCAGCAGCTTGGCGATTGGGACAGTCGAAGAGACCCAGTACTTC
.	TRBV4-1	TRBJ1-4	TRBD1	CASRQAGGNQKLFF	TGCGCCAGCAGACAGGCAGGGGGCAATCAAAAACTGTTTTTT
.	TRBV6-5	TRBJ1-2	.	CASRLGWGGHGYTF	TGTGCCAGCAGGTTGGGGTGGGGAGGCCATGGCTACACCTTC